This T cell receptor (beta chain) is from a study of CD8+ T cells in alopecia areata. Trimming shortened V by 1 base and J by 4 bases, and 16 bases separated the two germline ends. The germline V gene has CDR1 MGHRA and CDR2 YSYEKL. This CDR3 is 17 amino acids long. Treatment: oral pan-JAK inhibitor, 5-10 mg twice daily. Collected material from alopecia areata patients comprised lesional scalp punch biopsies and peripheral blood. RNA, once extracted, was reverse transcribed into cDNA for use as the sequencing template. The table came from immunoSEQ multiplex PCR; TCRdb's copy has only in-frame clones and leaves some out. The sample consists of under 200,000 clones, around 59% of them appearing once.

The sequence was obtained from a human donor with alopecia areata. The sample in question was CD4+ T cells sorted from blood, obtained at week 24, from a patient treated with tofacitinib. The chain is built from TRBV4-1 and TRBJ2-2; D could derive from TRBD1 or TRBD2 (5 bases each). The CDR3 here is CASSQAPLGGGTGELFF. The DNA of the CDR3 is TGCGCCAGCAGCCAAGCTCCGCTGGGTGGGGGCACCGGGGAGCTGTTTTTT.